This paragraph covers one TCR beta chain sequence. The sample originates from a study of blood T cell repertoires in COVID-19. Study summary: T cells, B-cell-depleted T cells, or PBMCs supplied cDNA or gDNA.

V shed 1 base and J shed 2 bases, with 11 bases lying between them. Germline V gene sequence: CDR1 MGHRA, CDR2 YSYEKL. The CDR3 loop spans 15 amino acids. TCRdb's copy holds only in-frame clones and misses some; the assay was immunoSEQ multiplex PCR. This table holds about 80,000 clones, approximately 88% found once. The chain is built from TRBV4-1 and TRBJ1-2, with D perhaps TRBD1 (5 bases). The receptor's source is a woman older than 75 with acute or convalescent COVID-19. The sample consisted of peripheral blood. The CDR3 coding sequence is TGCGCCAGCAGCCAAGGGCCGGGGGTGAACTATGGCTACACCTTC. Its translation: CASSQGPGVNYGYTF.